These 19 T cell receptor beta chains originate from one sample sequenced in a study of OX40 agonist ivuxolimab in advanced cancers. TCRdb keeps only in-frame clones here, not all; method: immunoSEQ multiplex PCR. The table includes more than 60,000 clones, around 94% detected once. The sample in question was CD4+ or CD8+ T cells sorted from blood, obtained in a trial of the OX40 agonist ivuxolimab. The receptor set was obtained from an adult with an advanced solid tumor such as melanoma, head and neck, liver or kidney cancer.

The rearrangement joins TRBV18 to TRBJ2-5; the match to TRBD2 covers 14 bases. CDR3 length: 18 residues. V lost 2 bases and J lost 2; bases outside the gene matches: 7. Germline assignment: CDR1 KGHSH and CDR2 LQKENI. CDR3 amino acids: CASSPAGLAGVRQETQYF. CDR3 sequence (DNA): TGTGCCAGCTCACCAGCGGGACTAGCGGGGGTACGGCAAGAGACCCAGTACTTC.

This clone has only a few counts. J is TRBJ1-5 and V is TRBV28; D not resolved. Germline assignment: CDR1 MDHEN and CDR2 SYDVKM. The CDR3 sequence is 12 residues long. Between the trimmed V and J ends, which lost 6 bases and 12 bases, there was a span of 15 bases. The CDR3 loop reads CASRTEPDLQHF. The CDR3 nucleotides are TGTGCCAGCAGGACGGAGCCGGATCTCCAGCATTTT.

CDR3 sequence reads: CASSPPESYEQYF. The DNA of the CDR3 is TGTGCCAGCTCACCACCGGAGTCCTACGAGCAGTACTTC. The chain is built from TRBV18 and TRBJ2-7, with D unresolved. Germline V CDR1 and CDR2: KGHSH, LQKENI. There are 13 residues in the CDR3. The V end lost 0 bases, the J end lost 1 base, and 4 bases lay between the germline ends.

This chain joins TRBV27 and TRBJ1-2; D remains unclear. Per the germline V gene, CDR1 is MNHEY and CDR2 is SMNVEV (reference sequence). Trimming took off 5 bases at V and 0 bases at J, with 10 bases between the two ends. CDR3 length equals 14 residues. The CDR3 loop is CASSTSPANYGYTF. CDR3 coding DNA: TGTGCCAGCAGTACTTCCCCGGCTAACTATGGCTACACCTTC.

This clone was counted once. The gene calls are TRBV9 and TRBJ1-3, with 7 nucleotides matching TRBD1. This CDR3 comprises 15 residues. Germline trimming cut 3 bases from V and 3 bases from J; bases unmatched to any gene: 6. Germline V gene sequence: CDR1 SGDLS, CDR2 YYNGEE. The CDR3 loop reads CASSAETGRGNTIYF. DNA for the CDR3: TGTGCCAGCAGCGCCGAGACAGGGCGTGGAAACACCATATATTTT.

The chain links TRBV29-1 to TRBJ2-6, with D perhaps being TRBD1 or TRBD2 (6 bases each). Per the germline V gene, CDR1 is SQVTM and CDR2 is ANQGSEA. This CDR3 region has 16 residues. Trimming took off 3 bases at V and 0 bases at J, with 12 bases between the two ends. The CDR3 sequence: CSVEEGESSGANVLTF. The CDR3 DNA is TGCAGCGTTGAGGAGGGGGAGAGCTCTGGGGCCAACGTCCTGACTTTC.

The chain is built from TRBV29-1 and TRBJ2-7, with D maybe TRBD2 (5 bases). Germline V gene data show CDR1 as SQVTM and CDR2 as ANQGSEA. V was pared by 4 bases and J by 2 bases, with 15 bases between. This CDR3 is built from 14 residues. CDR3 DNA sequence: TGCAGCGTTGGTGAACTTGGACTGACCTACGAGCAGTACTTC. Translation gives CSVGELGLTYEQYF.

The genes are TRBV6-5 and TRBJ1-2; 10 positions match TRBD1. This CDR3 spans 14 amino acids. In germline, CDR1 is MNHEY, CDR2 SVGAGI. The junction had 5 bases not matched to a gene; V was cut back by 0 bases and J by 10 bases. CDR3 sequence reads: CASSYSWTGGVYTF. CDR3 sequence (DNA): TGTGCCAGCAGTTACTCGTGGACAGGGGGGGTCTACACCTTC.

The chain combines TRBV5-5 with TRBJ2-7; TRBD2 is a possible D gene (6 bases). Trimming stripped 0 bases from V and 5 bases from J, with 21 bases between. This CDR3 contains 17 residues. Germline assignment: CDR1 SGHKS and CDR2 YYEKEE (reference sequence). The CDR3 DNA is TGTGCCAGCAGCTTGGCCAGAGGGATCCCTACGGGGGACGAGCAGTACTTC. Its translation: CASSLARGIPTGDEQYF.

The chain uses TRBV4-2 and TRBJ1-2; 11 bases align to TRBD1. Germline V gives CDR1 LGHNA, CDR2 YNFKEQ. V lost 6 bases, J lost 2 bases, and 8 bases stayed unmatched. The CDR3 length is 16 residues. The CDR3 reads CASRPWGTGGNYGYTF. The CDR3, as DNA: TGTGCCAGCAGACCGTGGGGGACAGGGGGAAACTATGGCTACACCTTC.

The chain has TRBV7-9 and TRBJ2-7; a possible D gene is TRBD1 (6 bases). CDR1 and CDR2 (germline): SEHNR, FQNEAQ (reference sequence). The CDR3 extends over 13 amino acids. The V end was cut by 5 bases, the J end by 9 bases, with 17 bases between. This chain's CDR3 is CASSTPGAPGQYF. As DNA, the CDR3 is TGTGCCAGCAGCACCCCAGGGGCTCCCGGGCAGTACTTC.

The genes are TRBV10-2 and TRBJ2-5; 11 nucleotides line up with TRBD2. The CDR3 covers 15 residues. The V segment lost 4 bases and the J segment 5 bases; nucleotides outside the gene matches: 6. CDR1 is WSHSY, CDR2 SAAADI, per germline. The CDR3 region has the DNA TGCGCCAGCAGTGGGCTAGCGGGAGGCGGGGAGACCCAGTACTTC. It encodes CASSGLAGGGETQYF.

The rearrangement links TRBV4-3 to TRBJ1-5; TRBD1 agrees at 7 bases. Germline CDR1 reads LGHNA; CDR2 reads YSLEER. V was pared by 4 bases and J by 4 bases, with 4 bases of the junction left unmatched. This CDR3 is 14 amino acids long. The CDR3 is CASSLDRVNQPQHF. For the CDR3, the DNA is TGCGCCAGCAGCCTTGACAGGGTAAATCAGCCCCAGCATTTT.

CDR3 DNA: TGTGCCATTCCAATCCCCCCGTCTAGCGGGACCCCCCCCGGGACGCAGTATTTT. This sequence encodes CAIPIPPSSGTPPGTQYF. The chain is built from TRBV7-2 and TRBJ2-3; 9 bases map to TRBD2. The V segment lost 10 bases and the J segment 9 bases; nucleotides outside the gene matches: 26. This CDR3 has 18 residues. Germline V gives CDR1 SGHTA, CDR2 FQGNSA.

CDR3 residues: CASTRLDAFSYEQYF. The CDR3 nucleotides read TGTGCCAGCACCCGCCTGGACGCCTTCTCCTACGAGCAGTACTTC. V gene TRBV27 combines with J gene TRBJ2-7; no clear D. Trimming left V 7 bases short and J 0 bases short, with 16 bases between. Germline lookup yields CDR1 MNHEY and CDR2 SMNVEV (reference sequence). CDR3 length equals 15 residues.

The V and J genes are TRBV7-9 and TRBJ1-5; no clear D. CDR1 SEHNR and CDR2 FQNEAQ come from the germline V gene (reference sequence). CDR3 length equals 12 residues. V was pared by 2 bases and J by 5 bases, with 4 bases between. The CDR3 DNA reads as TGTGCCAGCAGCTTACAGGATCAGCCCCAGCATTTT. It codes for CASSLQDQPQHF.

J is TRBJ2-1 and V is TRBV19; possible D gene TRBD2, 5 bases. The V gene lost 5 bases and the J gene lost 0 bases, with 11 bases spanning the gap. This CDR3 is built from 15 residues. Germline loops: CDR1 LNHDA, CDR2 SQIVND (reference sequence). The CDR3 DNA follows: TGTGCCAGTAGTCTGCTAGGGAGCTCCTACAATGAGCAGTTCTTC. Protein product: CASSLLGSSYNEQFF. The variable domain in full, with the rest retrieved from reference TRBV19 and TRBJ2-1, is DGGITQSPKYLFRKEGQNVTLSCEQNLNHDAMYWYRQDPGQGLRLIYYSQIVNDFQKGDIAEGYSVSREKKESFPLTVTSAQKNPTAFYLCASSLLGSSYNEQFFGPGTRLTVL.

V gene TRBV5-1 combines with J gene TRBJ2-7; D call uncertain. The CDR3 covers 14 residues. Trimming cost V 1 base and J 3 bases, with 11 bases left between them. The V gene's germline CDR1 is SGHRS and CDR2 YFSETQ. CDR3 loop: CASSLFGLLYEQYF. The DNA for the CDR3 is TGCGCCAGCAGCTTGTTTGGGTTGCTCTACGAGCAGTACTTC.

This chain links TRBV2 with TRBJ1-5, with TRBD1 identical over 8 bases. V was clipped by 8 bases and J by 0 bases; unmatched bases: 3. Germline CDR1 reads SNHLY; CDR2 reads FYNNEI. The CDR3 has 14 residues. CDR3 in amino acids: CASGDRYSNQPQHF. The CDR3 bases are TGTGCCAGCGGGGACAGGTATAGCAATCAGCCCCAGCATTTT.